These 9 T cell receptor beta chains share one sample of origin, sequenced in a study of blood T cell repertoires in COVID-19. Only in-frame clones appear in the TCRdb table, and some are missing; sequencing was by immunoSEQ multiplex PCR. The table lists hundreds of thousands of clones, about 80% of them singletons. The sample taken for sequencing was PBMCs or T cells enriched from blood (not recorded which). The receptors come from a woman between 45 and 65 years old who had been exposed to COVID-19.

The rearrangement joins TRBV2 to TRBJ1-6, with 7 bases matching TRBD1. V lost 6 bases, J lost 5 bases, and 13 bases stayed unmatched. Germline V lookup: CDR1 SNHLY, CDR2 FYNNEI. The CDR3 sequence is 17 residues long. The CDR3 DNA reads TGTGCCAGCAGGAGAGGGATCGGAGGGGGCCATAATTCACCCCTCCACTTT. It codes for CASRRGIGGGHNSPLHF.

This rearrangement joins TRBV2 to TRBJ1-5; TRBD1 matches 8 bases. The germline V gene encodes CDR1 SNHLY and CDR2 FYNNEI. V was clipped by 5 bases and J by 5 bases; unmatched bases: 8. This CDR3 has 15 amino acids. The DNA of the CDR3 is TGTGCCAGCAGTCCTCAGGGGGCTAGGGATCAGCCCCAGCATTTT. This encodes CASSPQGARDQPQHF. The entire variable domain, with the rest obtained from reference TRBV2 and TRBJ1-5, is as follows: EPEVTQTPSHQVTQMGQEVILRCVPISNHLYFYWYRQILGQKVEFLVSFYNNEISEKSEIFDDQFSVERPDGSNFTLKIRSTKLEDSAMYFCASSPQGARDQPQHFGDGTRLSIL.

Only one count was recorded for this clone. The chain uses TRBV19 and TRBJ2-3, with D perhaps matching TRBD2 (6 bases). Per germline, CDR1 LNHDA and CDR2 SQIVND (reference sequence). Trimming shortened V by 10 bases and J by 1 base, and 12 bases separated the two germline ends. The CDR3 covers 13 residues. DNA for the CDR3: TGTGCCACGGGGGTGGCTGGCACAGATACGCAGTATTTT. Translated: CATGVAGTDTQYF.

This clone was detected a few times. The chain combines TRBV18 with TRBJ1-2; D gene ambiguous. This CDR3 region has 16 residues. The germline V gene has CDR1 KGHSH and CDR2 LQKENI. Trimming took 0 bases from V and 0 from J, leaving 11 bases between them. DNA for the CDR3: TGTGCCAGCTCACCACCGGGGAGCGGCCCTAACTATGGCTACACCTTC. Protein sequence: CASSPPGSGPNYGYTF.

CDR3 nucleotides: TGTGCCAGCAGCTTGGGGGCTAGCGGGGGGTCCTACGAGCAGTACTTC. Its translation: CASSLGASGGSYEQYF. J is TRBJ2-7 and V is TRBV5-4, with 11 positions matching TRBD2. Germline loops: CDR1 SGHNT, CDR2 YYREEE (reference sequence). The CDR3 sequence is 16 residues long. Unmatched junction bases numbered 3, after V lost 0 bases and J lost 1 base.

CDR3 residues: CASSQLAGVRNEQFF. The CDR3 DNA is TGCGCCAGCAGCCAGTTAGCGGGGGTGAGGAATGAGCAGTTCTTC. This rearrangement joins TRBV4-1 to TRBJ2-1, with 9 bases fitting TRBD2. Germline CDR1 is MGHRA and CDR2 is YSYEKL. This CDR3 comprises 15 residues. The V and J ends lost 3 bases and 7 bases, in that order; junction bases with no gene match: 7.

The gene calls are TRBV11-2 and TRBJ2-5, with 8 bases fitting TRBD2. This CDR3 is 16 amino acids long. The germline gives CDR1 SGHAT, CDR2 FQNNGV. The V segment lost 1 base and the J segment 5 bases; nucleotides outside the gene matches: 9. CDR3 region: CASSLGRPGGEETQYF. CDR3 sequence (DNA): TGTGCCAGCAGCTTAGGGCGTCCGGGGGGGGAGGAGACCCAGTACTTC.

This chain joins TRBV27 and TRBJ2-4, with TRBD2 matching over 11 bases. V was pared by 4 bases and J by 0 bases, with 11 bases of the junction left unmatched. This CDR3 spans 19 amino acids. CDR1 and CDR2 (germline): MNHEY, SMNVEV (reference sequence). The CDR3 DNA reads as TGTGCCAGCAGTTCTTCCGGACTAGCGGGCCCCCTAGCCAAAAACATTCAGTACTTC. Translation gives CASSSSGLAGPLAKNIQYF.

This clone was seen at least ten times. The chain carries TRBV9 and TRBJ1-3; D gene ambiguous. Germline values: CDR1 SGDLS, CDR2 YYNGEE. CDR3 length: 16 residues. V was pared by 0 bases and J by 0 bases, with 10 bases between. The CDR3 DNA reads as TGTGCCAGCAGCGTAGGCCTGGGAGACTCTGGAAACACCATATATTTT. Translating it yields CASSVGLGDSGNTIYF. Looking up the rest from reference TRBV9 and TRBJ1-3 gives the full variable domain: DSGVTQTPKHLITATGQRVTLRCSPRSGDLSVYWYQQSLDQGLQFLIQYYNGEERAKGNILERFSAQQFPDLHSELNLSSLELGDSALYFCASSVGLGDSGNTIYFGEGSWLTVV.